Listed below are T cell receptor beta chains from one sample, sequenced in a study of metastatic and nonmetastatic thyroid tumors. TCRdb ran MiXCR on the PCR reads. The table shows approximately 44,000 clones, with approximately 24% occurring only once. Sequenced material: tumor tissue. These receptors all come from a female donor with papillary thyroid cancer or a benign thyroid nodule (not recorded which). Some clones in this sample may be carry-over from other donors' samples. The CDR3 runs from the conserved cysteine through the conserved F or W. Fields, in order: J gene, V gene, clone size, D gene, CDR3 DNA, CDR3 protein. D genes are given only for firm matches. The size entry is marked missing in some rows and otherwise reads once, few, many or a size class.

TRBJ2-7 | TRBV3-1 | . | TRBD2 | TGTGCCAGCAGCCAAGGCACGGGGGAGGGATACGAGCAGTACTTC | CASSQGTGEGYEQYF
TRBJ2-4 | TRBV19 | many | . | TGTGCCAGTAGTATCCCTGGAGACATTCAGTACTTC | CASSIPGDIQYF
TRBJ2-5 | TRBV19 | many | TRBD2 | TGTGCCAGTAGTATTAAGCGGGGGGGCCGGGAGACCCAGTACTTC | CASSIKRGGRETQYF
TRBJ2-7 | TRBV5-1 | . | TRBD2 | TGCGCCAGCAGCTTTAGCGGGGGGTGCTCCTACGAGCAATACTTC | CASSFSGGCSYEQYF
TRBJ1-2 | TRBV7-8 | . | . | TGTGCCAGCAGCTTAGAGGGCAGGACCCTCCCGGCTTCTGGCTACACCTTC | CASSLEGRTLPASGYTF
TRBJ1-1 | TRBV18 | . | TRBD1 | TGTGCCAGCTCACCAGGGACAGGAGGCACTGAAGCTTTCTTT | CASSPGTGGTEAFF
TRBJ2-1 | TRBV12-3/TRBV12-4 | . | . | TGTGCCAGCAGTTTAGCCGAGCTGGCCCCCAATGAGCAGTTCTTC | CASSLAELAPNEQFF
TRBJ1-2 | TRBV7-9 | many | . | TGTGCCAGCAGCTTCGGATATGGCTACACCTTC | CASSFGYGYTF
TRBJ1-3 | TRBV6-2/TRBV6-3 | few | . | TGTGCCAGCACCAGGACGTTACGCTCTGGAAACACCATATATTTT | CASTRTLRSGNTIYF
TRBJ2-7 | TRBV6-5 | medium-sized | . | TGTGCCAGCAGTTACGGTGGTCCTGATGGGGCCTACGAGCAGTACTTC | CASSYGGPDGAYEQYF
TRBJ2-7 | TRBV20-1 | . | TRBD1 | TGCAGTGCTGGGGGGGACAGGGTACTCGACGAGCAGTACTTC | CSAGGDRVLDEQYF
TRBJ2-1 | TRBV12-3/TRBV12-4 | many | TRBD2 | TGTGCCAGCTCCATGCGGGAGCGTTCCTACAATGAGCAGTTCTTC | CASSMRERSYNEQFF
TRBJ1-2 | TRBV27 | . | TRBD1 | TGTGCCAGCATCCCGGGACAGGGTGTTTGGAATGGCTACACCTTC | CASIPGQGVWNGYTF
TRBJ2-5 | TRBV7-2 | . | . | TGTGCCAGCATCCTCTGGTCTCAAGAGACCCAGTACTTC | CASILWSQETQYF